Each of the 32 T cell receptor beta chains below was sequenced from the same sample in a study of memory CD4+ T cells and cytomegalovirus serostatus (dated by TCRdb to the late 2010s). Single viable CD3+CD4+CD8-CD45RO+ cells were sorted as memory CD4+ T cells on a FACSAria II. Libraries came from the immunoSEQ multiplex PCR assay. This immuneACCESS table, as held by TCRdb, lists in-frame sequences with V and J called but not all clones. Of the missing ones, under half trace to an unresolved V gene in checked studies; the others have no known cause. Recorded for this sample are tens of thousands of clones; around 74% of them occurred a single time. The ten biggest clones cover 0.63% of the sample. The material sequenced was memory CD4+ T cells from blood. The source of these receptors is an adult in good health and CMV-seronegative. Some clones in this sample may be carry-over from other donors' samples.

The V gene is TRBV5-1, the J gene TRBJ1-3; D is ambiguous. Germline V gene sequence: CDR1 SGHRS, CDR2 YFSETQ. The CDR3 sequence is 12 residues long. Trimming cost V 4 bases and J 3 bases, with 5 bases left between them. DNA for the CDR3: TGCGCCAGCAGCCTGGATGGAAACACCATATATTTT. Protein: CASSLDGNTIYF. Full variable domain (rest looked up from reference TRBV5-1 and TRBJ1-3): KAGVTQTPRYLIKTRGQQVTLSCSPISGHRSVSWYQQTPGQGLQFLFEYFSETQRNKGNFPGRFSGRQFSNSRSEMNVSTLELGDSALYLCASSLDGNTIYFGEGSWLTVV.

The J gene is TRBJ1-4, the V gene TRBV19, with TRBD1 as a possible D gene (5 bases). The CDR3 is made up of 16 amino acids. The germline V gene encodes CDR1 LNHDA and CDR2 SQIVND (reference sequence). V gave up 1 base and J gave up 0 bases, with 9 bases separating them. CDR3 in DNA: TGTGCCAGTAGTATAGTGGGGGTCACAACTAATGAAAAACTGTTTTTT. Its translation is CASSIVGVTTNEKLFF.

This chain connects TRBV2 to TRBJ2-7; 9 nucleotides align to TRBD1. In germline, CDR1 is SNHLY, CDR2 FYNNEI. Trimming cost V 8 bases and J 5 bases; bases outside gene matches: 10. The CDR3 contains 14 residues. DNA for the CDR3: TGTGCCAGCGTTACGGACAGGGGAAGGAACGAGCAGTACTTC. This encodes CASVTDRGRNEQYF. Full variable domain (missing parts from reference TRBV2 and TRBJ2-7): EPEVTQTPSHQVTQMGQEVILRCVPISNHLYFYWYRQILGQKVEFLVSFYNNEISEKSEIFDDQFSVERPDGSNFTLKIRSTKLEDSAMYFCASVTDRGRNEQYFGPGTRLTVT.

This chain joins TRBV7-9 and TRBJ2-3, with 7 bases that match TRBD2. CDR1 and CDR2 from the germline V gene are SEHNR and FQNEAQ (reference sequence). The CDR3 sequence is 14 residues long. The J segment lost 6 bases and the V segment lost 2 bases, leaving 5 bases of the junction unmatched. CDR3 amino acids: CASSLLGGWDTQYF. Here the CDR3 DNA reads TGTGCCAGCAGCTTATTGGGGGGGTGGGATACGCAGTATTTT.

The chain carries TRBV30 and TRBJ1-1; tentatively, D is TRBD1 (5 bases). V gave up 8 bases and J gave up 7 bases, with 17 bases separating them. Germline V gene sequence: CDR1 GTSNPN, CDR2 SVGIG (reference sequence). This CDR3 has 12 amino acids. In DNA form, the CDR3 reads TGTGCCGGCCCAGGCAGGGTGAATGAAGCTTTCTTT. This sequence encodes CAGPGRVNEAFF.

This sequence joins TRBV5-1 and TRBJ1-6, with 9 bases identical to TRBD1. The CDR3 has 16 amino acids. In germline, CDR1 is SGHRS, CDR2 YFSETQ. The J segment lost 7 bases and the V segment lost 0 bases, leaving 5 bases of the junction unmatched. CDR3 residues: CASSLGLGQGNSPLHF. CDR3 in DNA: TGCGCCAGCAGCTTGGGGCTGGGACAGGGAAATTCACCCCTCCACTTT.

The gene calls are TRBV6-1 and TRBJ1-3, with 8 bases aligning to TRBD1. Germline-derived CDR1 and CDR2 are MNHNS and SASEGT. CDR3 length: 14 residues. Losses at the gene ends were 7 bases for V and 3 bases for J; bases not matched to a gene: 5. Here the CDR3 reads CASKQGVDGNTIYF. In DNA form, the CDR3 reads TGTGCCAGCAAACAGGGGGTAGATGGAAACACCATATATTTT.

The rearrangement links TRBV6-6 to TRBJ2-7; 9 nucleotides match TRBD1. This CDR3 has 15 amino acids. With 5 bases clipped from V and 4 bases from J, the junction kept 9 bases outside the gene matches. Germline V gene lookup returns CDR1 MNHNY and CDR2 SVGAGI (reference sequence). The CDR3 loop is CASSQPGQGEYEQYF. The DNA of the CDR3 is TGTGCCAGCAGTCAGCCGGGACAGGGCGAATACGAGCAGTACTTC.

This sequence joins TRBV7-9 and TRBJ1-3, with 7 bases that match TRBD1. CDR3 length: 16 amino acids. Germline loops: CDR1 SEHNR, CDR2 FQNEAQ (reference sequence). The junction had 7 bases not matched to a gene; V was cut back by 5 bases and J by 0 bases. The CDR3 here is CASSTDRVFSGNTIYF. The DNA of the CDR3 is TGTGCCAGCAGCACAGACAGGGTCTTCTCTGGAAACACCATATATTTT.

The chain employs TRBV21-1 and TRBJ1-1. TRBV21-1 is reported as a pseudogene. The length of the CDR3 is 9 residues. CDR3 coding DNA: TGTGCCAGCAGCACTGAAGCTTTCTTT. Its translation: CASSTEAFF.

This clone was seen a few times. The chain recombines TRBV11-2 with TRBJ1-4; maybe TRBD1 (5 bases). Looked up from germline, CDR1 is SGHAT and CDR2 is FQNNGV. The CDR3 has 14 residues. Trimming shortened V by 3 bases and J by 8 bases, and 13 bases separated the two germline ends. The CDR3 nucleotides read TGTGCCAGCAGCTTTATCCAGGGAACGGAAAAACTGTTTTTT. Its translation is CASSFIQGTEKLFF.

This rearrangement joins TRBV5-6 to TRBJ1-5, with D possibly being TRBD1 (5 bases). V lost 1 base and J 5 bases, leaving 13 bases between the germline ends. This CDR3 has 15 amino acids. Germline V gives CDR1 SGHDT, CDR2 YYEEEE. CDR3 DNA sequence: TGTGCCAGCAGCTTGACAGGTCATGGGGATCAGCCCCAGCATTTT. Translated: CASSLTGHGDQPQHF.

The chain couples TRBV5-6 to TRBJ2-5; D is perhaps TRBD1 (5 bases). The CDR3 sequence is 14 residues long. The germline V gene has CDR1 SGHDT and CDR2 YYEEEE. V was clipped by 0 bases and J by 7 bases, with 13 bases between them. The CDR3 reads CASSLADLRGTQYF. The CDR3 DNA follows: TGTGCCAGCAGCTTGGCGGACCTTAGGGGGACCCAGTACTTC. The full variable domain, rest sourced from reference TRBV5-6 and TRBJ2-5, is DAGVTQSPTHLIKTRGQQVTLRCSPKSGHDTVSWYQQALGQGPQFIFQYYEEEERQRGNFPDRFSGHQFPNYSSELNVNALLLGDSALYLCASSLADLRGTQYFGPGTRLLVL.

The chain links TRBV11-2 to TRBJ2-6; TRBD2 matches 13 bases. The CDR3 is 17 amino acids. The V gene's germline CDR1 is SGHAT and CDR2 FQNNGV. The ends lost 4 bases at V and 2 bases at J; junction bases unmatched: 2. The CDR3 region is CASSYTSGGAGANVLTF. For the CDR3, the DNA is TGTGCCAGCAGCTACACTAGCGGGGGGGCTGGGGCCAACGTCCTGACTTTC.

Here the CDR3 reads CASSIAGEVDTQYF. CDR3 DNA: TGTGCCAGTTCGATAGCGGGTGAGGTAGATACGCAGTATTTT. The chain combines TRBV11-3 with TRBJ2-3; 7 bases map to TRBD2. This CDR3 has 14 residues. Germline V gene lookup returns CDR1 SGHNT and CDR2 YENEEA. The V gene end was trimmed by 9 bases and the J gene end by 5 bases; junction bases not matched to a gene: 11.

This chain joins TRBV19 and TRBJ1-4; 7 positions agree with TRBD1. This CDR3 spans 13 amino acids. V lost 8 bases and J lost 5; bases outside the gene matches: 5. Germline assignment: CDR1 LNHDA and CDR2 SQIVND (reference sequence). The CDR3 region is CASQDRTNEKLFF. DNA of the CDR3: TGTGCCAGTCAGGACAGGACGAATGAAAAACTGTTTTTT.

Here the CDR3 reads CASSPARPTGTEAFF. The CDR3 DNA follows: TGTGCCAGCAGTCCTGCCCGTCCGACGGGGACTGAAGCTTTCTTT. V usage is TRBV27 and J usage is TRBJ1-1, with D uncertain. CDR3 size: 15 residues. Trimming shortened V by 5 bases and J by 5 bases, and 18 bases separated the two germline ends. Germline CDR1 is MNHEY and CDR2 is SMNVEV (reference sequence).

The J gene is TRBJ1-3, the V gene TRBV7-2; D is uncertain. With 4 bases removed from V and 3 bases from J, the gap between germline ends came to 10 bases. The CDR3 is 14 residues long. Germline V gene sequence: CDR1 SGHTA, CDR2 FQGNSA. The DNA of the CDR3 is TGTGCCAGCAGCTCCGGTGTTGGTGGAAACACCATATATTTT. The encoded protein is CASSSGVGGNTIYF.

The chain combines TRBV5-1 with TRBJ1-6; 7 bases are a match to TRBD1. V was pared by 4 bases and J by 7 bases, with 8 bases of the junction left unmatched. The CDR3 is 15 residues long. From germline, CDR1 is SGHRS and CDR2 YFSETQ. The DNA for the CDR3 is TGCGCCAGCAGCATACAGGGGTTAGGGAATTCACCCCTCCACTTT. It is translated as CASSIQGLGNSPLHF.

This clone came up once. The V and J genes are TRBV7-2 and TRBJ2-7; perhaps TRBD1 as D (5 bases). This CDR3 region has 13 residues. V was pared by 6 bases and J by 0 bases, with 9 bases between. The V gene's germline CDR1 is SGHTA and CDR2 FQGNSA. The CDR3 DNA follows: TGTGCCAGCAGGCAGGGAAGCTCCTACGAGCAGTACTTC. Translated: CASRQGSSYEQYF.

The chain carries TRBV2 and TRBJ2-5; 10 bases are a match to TRBD2. The CDR3 consists of 17 residues. Germline CDR1 reads SNHLY; CDR2 reads FYNNEI. Trimming took 3 bases from V and 4 from J; bases not matched to a gene: 11. The CDR3 sequence: CASSEASGGRGGETQYF. CDR3 nucleotide sequence: TGTGCCAGCAGTGAGGCTAGCGGGGGTCGTGGAGGAGAGACCCAGTACTTC.

This clone was detected only a few times. The V and J genes are TRBV6-1 and TRBJ1-1; tentatively, D is TRBD1 (6 bases). CDR3 size: 13 residues. Germline lookup yields CDR1 MNHNS and CDR2 SASEGT. V was shortened by 6 bases and J by 8 bases, with 16 bases between the two germline ends. CDR3 residues: CASSGYRTAEAFF. DNA for the CDR3: TGTGCCAGCAGCGGATACAGGACAGCCGAAGCTTTCTTT.

The chain joins TRBV2 to TRBJ1-6; 7 nucleotides match TRBD1. Trimming removed 6 bases from V and 6 bases from J; junction bases left unmatched: 11. This CDR3 has 16 amino acids. CDR1 is SNHLY and CDR2 is FYNNEI in the germline V gene. CDR3 nucleotide sequence: TGTGCCAGCAGCGACCCGGGACAGAGCAGTAATTCACCCCTCCACTTT. It translates to CASSDPGQSSNSPLHF.

The chain is built from TRBV5-6 and TRBJ1-5; D call uncertain. Looked up from germline, CDR1 is SGHDT and CDR2 is YYEEEE. With 4 bases removed from V and 3 bases from J, the gap between germline ends came to 5 bases. The CDR3 has 12 residues. The CDR3 here is CASSLNNQPQHF. For the CDR3, the DNA is TGTGCCAGCAGCCTAAACAATCAGCCCCAGCATTTT.

The V call is TRBV27, the J call TRBJ1-6; TRBD1 is a possible D gene (6 bases). The CDR3 loop spans 18 amino acids. Deletions cut 5 bases from V and 0 bases from J, with 17 bases between. CDR1 and CDR2 (germline): MNHEY, SMNVEV (reference sequence). This CDR3 is CASSHRKGGSSYNSPLHF. CDR3 bases: TGTGCCAGCAGTCACAGAAAGGGGGGAAGCTCCTATAATTCACCCCTCCACTTT.

This sequence joins TRBV4-2 and TRBJ1-2, with 9 bases identical to TRBD1. The V gene end was trimmed by 0 bases and the J gene end by 3 bases; junction bases not matched to a gene: 14. This CDR3 spans 19 amino acids. Germline CDR1 and CDR2: LGHNA and YNFKEQ. Written as DNA, the CDR3 is TGTGCCAGCAGCCAAGATTTTTGGGACAGGGAATATATTCACTATGGCTACACCTTC. It codes for CASSQDFWDREYIHYGYTF.

The genes are TRBV28 and TRBJ1-2, with no clear D. This CDR3 region has 12 residues. CDR1 MDHEN and CDR2 SYDVKM come from the germline V gene. The germline V and J ends were trimmed by 6 bases and 8 bases, with 13 bases remaining between them. The CDR3 DNA is TGTGCCAGCAGCCGGGATATCTCCGGCTACACCTTC. As protein: CASSRDISGYTF.

V usage is TRBV30 and J usage is TRBJ2-7; tentatively, D is TRBD1 or TRBD2 (5 bases each). Trimming pared 0 bases from V and 2 bases from J, leaving 11 bases between. CDR3 length: 14 amino acids. In germline, CDR1 is GTSNPN, CDR2 SVGIG (reference sequence). The CDR3 nucleotides read TGTGCCTGGAGTGTCGGGACCGTAACCTACGAGCAGTACTTC. Its protein is CAWSVGTVTYEQYF.

The V call is TRBV25-1, the J call TRBJ1-2; D is unclear. The germline gives CDR1 MGHDK, CDR2 SYGVNS. The CDR3 is 13 amino acids. The V end was cut by 1 base, the J end by 3 bases, with 6 bases between. The CDR3 spells CASSEFSDYGYTF. The CDR3 DNA is TGTGCCAGCAGTGAATTTTCTGACTATGGCTACACCTTC.

This clone was recorded only once. The chain couples TRBV6-5 to TRBJ2-1; tentative D call: TRBD2 (7 bases). Looked up from germline, CDR1 is MNHEY and CDR2 is SVGAGI. V dropped 4 bases and J dropped 13 bases, with 17 bases sitting between them. This CDR3 has 13 amino acids. CDR3 coding DNA: TGTGCCAGCAGTTCCCTTAGGGGGGGCGTACAGTTCTTC. It yields the protein CASSSLRGGVQFF.

The gene calls are TRBV7-2 and TRBJ1-2; D is possibly TRBD1 (6 bases). The V end lost 3 bases, the J end lost 8 bases, and 19 bases lay between the germline ends. This CDR3 contains 15 residues. Per the germline V gene, CDR1 is SGHTA and CDR2 is FQGNSA. This CDR3 is CASSFRSRGEEGYTF. The CDR3 DNA sequence: TGTGCCAGCAGCTTCAGGTCCAGGGGCGAGGAGGGCTACACCTTC.

V and J are TRBV5-4 and TRBJ1-3; 7 nucleotides line up with TRBD1. The germline V gene encodes CDR1 SGHNT and CDR2 YYREEE (reference sequence). V shed 3 bases, J shed 0 bases, and the junction held 3 bases outside the gene matches. CDR3 length: 15 residues. CDR3 loop: CASSSDRDSGNTIYF. DNA for the CDR3: TGTGCCAGCAGCTCAGACAGGGACTCTGGAAACACCATATATTTT.